This section outlines one T cell receptor beta chain sequence together with its context. Its matching antigen is unknown. The sample belongs to a study of beta chain features in type 1 diabetes. General observations from the study: TCRB CDR3 length was moderately but significantly reduced in all four CD4+ subsets of Type 1 diabetes patients.

V was cut by 3 bases and J by 7 bases, with 16 bases left in between. CDR3 length equals 14 residues. Expressed TCRB transcripts were sequenced, since all the RNA that had been isolated was reverse transcribed. Produced via immunoSEQ multiplex PCR; TCRdb's table is partial and in-frame only. The data hold 300,000 to 450,000 clones, with about 19% observed a single time. This clonotype was obtained from a woman under 30 in good health. V and J are TRBV23-1 and TRBJ2-7; D perhaps matches TRBD1 (6 bases). TRBV23-1 is designated an ORF whose function remains uncertain. Sequencing used naive CD4+ T cells from blood. The CDR3 sequence is CASSHLGIDREQYF. CDR3 sequence (DNA): TGCGCCAGCAGTCACCTCGGAATCGACAGGGAGCAGTACTTC.